The present T cell receptor beta chain was sequenced within a study of tumor-infiltrating lymphocytes in primary liver carcinoma. From roughly 0.5 ug total RNA, TCR beta cDNA was generated with a primer in the constant region. Three nested multiplex PCR rounds of slightly modified ARM-PCR generated TCR beta libraries. TRBV1-TRBV30 forward primers paired with a C-beta reverse primer were used in the first two PCR rounds, which ran roughly 9 cycles each. TCRdb analysed the multiplex PCR reads with MiXCR anew, one entry per CDR3 protein. The table has 300,000 to 350,000 distinct CDR3 sequences, around 50% seen once. The study's findings and limits: Less overlap was seen in tumor-adjacent and tumor-blood pairs than in tumor region pairs. Unsorted bulk samples meant CD4+ and CD8+ repertoires went uncompared.

CDR1 and CDR2 (germline): SGHVS, FQNEAQ. CDR3 length: 14 amino acids. With respect to this clonotype: Antigen: not known. Compared with germline, one end of the junction differs, possibly owing to a read error.

RNA was extracted from whole blood without cell sorting, alongside germline DNA. Preoperatively, roughly 4.1 milliliters of peripheral blood were collected. The chain is built from TRBV7-8 and TRBJ1-5; D perhaps matches TRBD1 (5 bases). This TCR came from a woman aged 25 to 45 with primary liver carcinoma and hepatitis B virus infection. Sequencing was carried out using peripheral blood. DNA of the CDR3: TGTGGCAGCAGCTTAATCAGGGGCAATCAGCCCCAGCATTTT. The encoded protein is CGSSLIRGNQPQHF.